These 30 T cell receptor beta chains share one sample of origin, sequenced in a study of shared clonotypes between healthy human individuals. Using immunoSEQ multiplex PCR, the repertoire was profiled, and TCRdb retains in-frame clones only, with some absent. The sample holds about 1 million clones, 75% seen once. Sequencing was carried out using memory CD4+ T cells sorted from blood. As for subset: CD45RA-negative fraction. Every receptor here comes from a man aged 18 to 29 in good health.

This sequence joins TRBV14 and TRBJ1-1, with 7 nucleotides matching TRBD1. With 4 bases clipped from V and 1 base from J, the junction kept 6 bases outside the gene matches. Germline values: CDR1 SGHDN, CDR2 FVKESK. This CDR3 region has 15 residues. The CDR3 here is CASSPWTGKNTEAFF. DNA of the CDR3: TGTGCCAGCAGCCCGTGGACAGGCAAGAACACTGAAGCTTTCTTT. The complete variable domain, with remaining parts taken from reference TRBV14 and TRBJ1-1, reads EAGVTQFPSHSVIEKGQTVTLRCDPISGHDNLYWYRRVMGKEIKFLLHFVKESKQDESGMPNNRFLAERTGGTYSTLKVQPAELEDSGVYFCASSPWTGKNTEAFFGQGTRLTVV.

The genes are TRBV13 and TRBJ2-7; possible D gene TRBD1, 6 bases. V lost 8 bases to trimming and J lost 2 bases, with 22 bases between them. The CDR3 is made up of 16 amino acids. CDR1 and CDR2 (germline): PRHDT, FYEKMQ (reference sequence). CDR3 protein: CASFRNRDAGAYEQYF. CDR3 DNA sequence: TGTGCCAGCTTCAGAAACCGGGACGCAGGGGCCTACGAGCAGTACTTC.

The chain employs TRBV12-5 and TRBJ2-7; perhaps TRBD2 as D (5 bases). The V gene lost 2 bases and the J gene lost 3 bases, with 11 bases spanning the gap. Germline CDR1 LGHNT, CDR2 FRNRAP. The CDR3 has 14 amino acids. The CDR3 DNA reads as TGTGCTAGTGGTTTGATTAGCGCGAACTACGAGCAGTACTTC. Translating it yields CASGLISANYEQYF.

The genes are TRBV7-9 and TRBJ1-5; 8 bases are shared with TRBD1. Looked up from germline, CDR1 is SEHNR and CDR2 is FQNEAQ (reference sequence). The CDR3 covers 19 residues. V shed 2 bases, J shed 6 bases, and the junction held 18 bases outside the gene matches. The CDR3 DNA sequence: TGTGCCAGCAGCTTACGCGGCAGGGGGCTGTGGAACCTCCGTCAGCCCCAGCATTTT. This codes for CASSLRGRGLWNLRQPQHF.

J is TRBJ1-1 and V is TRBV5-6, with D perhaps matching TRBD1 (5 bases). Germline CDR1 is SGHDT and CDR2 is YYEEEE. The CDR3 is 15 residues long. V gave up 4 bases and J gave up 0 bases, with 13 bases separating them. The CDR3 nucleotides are TGTGCCAGCAGCCGGGGACGTAATATGAACACTGAAGCTTTCTTT. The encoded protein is CASSRGRNMNTEAFF.

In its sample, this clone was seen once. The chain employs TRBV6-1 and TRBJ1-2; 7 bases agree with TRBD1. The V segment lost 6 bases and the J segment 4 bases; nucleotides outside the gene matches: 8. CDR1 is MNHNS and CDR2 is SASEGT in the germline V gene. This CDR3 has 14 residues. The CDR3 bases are TGTGCCAGCAGAATGACAGGGATCGGCTATGGCTACACCTTC. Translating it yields CASRMTGIGYGYTF.

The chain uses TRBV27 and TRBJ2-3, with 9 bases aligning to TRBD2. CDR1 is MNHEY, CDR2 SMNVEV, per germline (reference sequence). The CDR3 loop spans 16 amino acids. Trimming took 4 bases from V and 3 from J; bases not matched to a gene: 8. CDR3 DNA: TGTGCCAGCAGTTCATATAGCGGGGGTGGTACAGATACGCAGTATTTT. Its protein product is CASSSYSGGGTDTQYF.

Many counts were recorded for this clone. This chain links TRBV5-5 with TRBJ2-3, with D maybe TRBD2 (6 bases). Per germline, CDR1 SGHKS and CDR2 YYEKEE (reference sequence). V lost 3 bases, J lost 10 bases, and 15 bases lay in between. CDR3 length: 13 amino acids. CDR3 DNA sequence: TGTGCCAGCAGCTCCACGGGAAGGGAGGCGCAGTATTTT. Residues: CASSSTGREAQYF.

The CDR3 loop reads CAIWDRYGYGYTF. Written as DNA, the CDR3 is TGTGCCATTTGGGACAGGTATGGGTATGGCTACACCTTC. The chain has TRBV10-3 and TRBJ1-2; 8 bases are a match to TRBD1. This CDR3 has 13 amino acids. V was pared by 9 bases and J by 5 bases, with 8 bases of the junction left unmatched. Germline V gene sequence: CDR1 ENHRY, CDR2 SYGVKD.

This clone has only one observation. CDR3 nucleotide sequence: TGTGCCAGCTCCCGGGCCAGGGGGGTAGGTGAGCAGTTCTTC. Its protein is CASSRARGVGEQFF. The chain links TRBV7-2 to TRBJ2-1; D is possibly TRBD1 (7 bases). Trimming stripped 8 bases from V and 9 bases from J, with 20 bases between. The CDR3 runs 14 residues. CDR1 and CDR2 from the germline V gene are SGHTA and FQGNSA.

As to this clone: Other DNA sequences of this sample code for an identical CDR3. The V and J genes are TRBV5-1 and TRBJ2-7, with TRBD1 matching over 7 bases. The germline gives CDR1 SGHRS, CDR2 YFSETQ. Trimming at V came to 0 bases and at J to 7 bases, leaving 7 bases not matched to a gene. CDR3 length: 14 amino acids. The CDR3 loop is CASSLGQGLGEQYF. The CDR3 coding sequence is TGCGCCAGCAGCTTGGGACAGGGCTTGGGGGAGCAGTACTTC. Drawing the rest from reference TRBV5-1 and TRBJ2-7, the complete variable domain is KAGVTQTPRYLIKTRGQQVTLSCSPISGHRSVSWYQQTPGQGLQFLFEYFSETQRNKGNFPGRFSGRQFSNSRSEMNVSTLELGDSALYLCASSLGQGLGEQYFGPGTRLTVT.

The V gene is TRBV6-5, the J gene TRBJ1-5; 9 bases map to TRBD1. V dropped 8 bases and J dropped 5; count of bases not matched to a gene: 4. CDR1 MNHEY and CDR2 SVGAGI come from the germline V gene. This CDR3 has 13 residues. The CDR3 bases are TGTGCCAGCCGGGACAGGGTCGATCAGCCCCAGCATTTT. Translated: CASRDRVDQPQHF.

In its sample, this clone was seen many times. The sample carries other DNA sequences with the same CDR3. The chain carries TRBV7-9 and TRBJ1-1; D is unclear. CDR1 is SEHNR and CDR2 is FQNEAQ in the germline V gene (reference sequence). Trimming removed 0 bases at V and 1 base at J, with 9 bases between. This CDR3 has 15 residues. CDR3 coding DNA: TGTGCCAGCAGCTTAGCAAGAGCCCAGAACACTGAAGCTTTCTTT. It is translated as CASSLARAQNTEAFF.

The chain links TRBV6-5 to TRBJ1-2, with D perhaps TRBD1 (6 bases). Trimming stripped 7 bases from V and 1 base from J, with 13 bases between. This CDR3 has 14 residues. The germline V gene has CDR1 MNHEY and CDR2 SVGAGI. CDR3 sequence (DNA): TGTGCCAGCACCATCAACAGGGATAACTATGGCTACACCTTC. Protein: CASTINRDNYGYTF.

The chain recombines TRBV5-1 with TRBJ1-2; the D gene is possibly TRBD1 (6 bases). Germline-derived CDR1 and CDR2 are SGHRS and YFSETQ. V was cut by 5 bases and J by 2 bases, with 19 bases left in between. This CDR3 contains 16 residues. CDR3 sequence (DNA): TGCGCCAGCAGGAGAGGGGCAGGGGAATCGAACTATGGCTACACCTTC. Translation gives CASRRGAGESNYGYTF.

The CDR3 region is CATTDRPFTLGENTEAFF. The CDR3 coding sequence is TGTGCCACCACAGACAGACCCTTTACCCTAGGGGAGAACACTGAAGCTTTCTTT. V usage is TRBV21-1 and J usage is TRBJ1-1; TRBD1, the table's D call, lacks a check against the DNA. TRBV21-1 is flagged as a pseudogene. The CDR3 runs to 18 residues.

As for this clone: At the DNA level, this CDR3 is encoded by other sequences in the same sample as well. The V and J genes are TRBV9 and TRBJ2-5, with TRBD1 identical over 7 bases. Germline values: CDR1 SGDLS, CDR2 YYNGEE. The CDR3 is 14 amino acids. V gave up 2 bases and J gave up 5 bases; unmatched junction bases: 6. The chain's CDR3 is CASSVTGLGETQYF. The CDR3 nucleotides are TGTGCCAGCAGCGTGACAGGGCTTGGGGAGACCCAGTACTTC.

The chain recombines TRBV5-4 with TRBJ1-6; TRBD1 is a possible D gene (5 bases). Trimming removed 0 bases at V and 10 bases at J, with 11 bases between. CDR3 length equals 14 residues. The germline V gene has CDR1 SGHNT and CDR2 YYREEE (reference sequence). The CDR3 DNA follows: TGTGCCAGCAGCTTGGAGCAGGGAAAGTCACCCCTCCACTTT. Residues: CASSLEQGKSPLHF. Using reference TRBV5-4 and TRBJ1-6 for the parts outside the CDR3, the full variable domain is ETGVTQSPTHLIKTRGQQVTLRCSSQSGHNTVSWYQQALGQGPQFIFQYYREEENGRGNFPPRFSGLQFPNYSSELNVNALELDDSALYLCASSLEQGKSPLHFGNGTRLTVT.

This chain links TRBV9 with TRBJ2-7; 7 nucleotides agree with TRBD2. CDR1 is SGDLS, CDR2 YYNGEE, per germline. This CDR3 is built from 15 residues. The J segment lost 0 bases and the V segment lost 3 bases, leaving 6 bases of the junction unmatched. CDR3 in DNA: TGTGCCAGCAGCGCGGGACTACTTAGCTCCTACGAGCAGTACTTC. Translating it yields CASSAGLLSSYEQYF.

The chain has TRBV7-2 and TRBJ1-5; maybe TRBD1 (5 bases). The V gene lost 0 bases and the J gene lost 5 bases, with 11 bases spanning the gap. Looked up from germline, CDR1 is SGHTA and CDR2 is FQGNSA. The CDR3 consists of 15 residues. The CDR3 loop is CASSLARAGYQPQHF. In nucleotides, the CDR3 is TGTGCCAGCAGCTTAGCCAGGGCGGGTTATCAGCCCCAGCATTTT.

The chain's CDR3 is CASSFGSTGVAQYF. CDR3 nucleotide sequence: TGTGCCAGCAGCTTTGGTTCGACCGGGGTTGCGCAGTACTTC. The J gene is TRBJ2-7, the V gene TRBV5-6, with D possibly being TRBD2 (5 bases). CDR3 length: 14 residues. Per germline, CDR1 SGHDT and CDR2 YYEEEE. The V end was cut by 2 bases, the J end by 9 bases, with 18 bases between.

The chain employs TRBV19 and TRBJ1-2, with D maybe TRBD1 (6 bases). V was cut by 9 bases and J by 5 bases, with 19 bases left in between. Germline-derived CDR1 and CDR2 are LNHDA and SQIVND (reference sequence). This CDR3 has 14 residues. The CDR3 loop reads CASNQGRGGYGYTF. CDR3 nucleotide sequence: TGTGCCAGCAACCAAGGCAGGGGAGGGTATGGCTACACCTTC.

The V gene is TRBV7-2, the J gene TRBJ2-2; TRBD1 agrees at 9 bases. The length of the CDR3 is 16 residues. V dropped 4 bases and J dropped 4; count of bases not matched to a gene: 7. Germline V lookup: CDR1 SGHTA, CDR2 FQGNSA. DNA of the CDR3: TGTGCCAGCAGCTCTACAGGGGGCTGGGCCACCGGGGAGCTGTTTTTT. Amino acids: CASSSTGGWATGELFF.

This chain's CDR3 is CASSRPPGTGVTDTQYF. The DNA for the CDR3 is TGCGCCAGCAGCAGACCCCCCGGGACAGGGGTCACAGATACGCAGTATTTT. The V call is TRBV5-1, the J call TRBJ2-3, with 10 bases that match TRBD1. The CDR3 consists of 17 residues. Germline CDR1 and CDR2: SGHRS and YFSETQ. J was trimmed by 2 bases and V by 4 bases; bases with no gene match: 10.

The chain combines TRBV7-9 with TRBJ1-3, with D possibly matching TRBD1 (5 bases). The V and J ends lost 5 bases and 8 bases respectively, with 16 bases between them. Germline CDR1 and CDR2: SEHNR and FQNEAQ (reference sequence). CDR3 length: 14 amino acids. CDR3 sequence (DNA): TGTGCCAGCAGCCCGACCGGGGGGGGAGACACCATATATTTT. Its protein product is CASSPTGGGDTIYF.

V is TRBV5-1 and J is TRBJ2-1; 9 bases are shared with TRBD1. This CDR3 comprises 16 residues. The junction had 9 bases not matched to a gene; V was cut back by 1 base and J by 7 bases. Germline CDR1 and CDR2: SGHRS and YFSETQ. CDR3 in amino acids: CASSLMGTGRGNEQFF. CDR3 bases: TGCGCCAGCAGCTTGATGGGGACAGGGAGGGGGAATGAGCAGTTCTTC.

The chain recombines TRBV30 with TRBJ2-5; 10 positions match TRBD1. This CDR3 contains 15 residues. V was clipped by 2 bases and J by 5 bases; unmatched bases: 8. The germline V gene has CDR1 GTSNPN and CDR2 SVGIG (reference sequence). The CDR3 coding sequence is TGTGCCTGGAGTTCGATGGGACAGGGGCGGGAGACCCAGTACTTC. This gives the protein CAWSSMGQGRETQYF.

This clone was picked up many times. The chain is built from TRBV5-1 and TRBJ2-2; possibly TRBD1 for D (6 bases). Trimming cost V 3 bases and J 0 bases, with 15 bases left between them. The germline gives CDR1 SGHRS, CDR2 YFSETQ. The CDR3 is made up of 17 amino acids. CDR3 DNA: TGCGCCAGCAGCTCCGGACAGTCTTTCCCGAACACCGGGGAGCTGTTTTTT. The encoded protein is CASSSGQSFPNTGELFF.

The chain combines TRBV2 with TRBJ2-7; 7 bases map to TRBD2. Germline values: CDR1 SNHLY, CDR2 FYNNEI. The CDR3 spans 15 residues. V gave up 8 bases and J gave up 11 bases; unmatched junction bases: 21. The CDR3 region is CASDQSGLPVDGKYF. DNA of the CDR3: TGTGCCAGCGACCAGTCGGGACTACCTGTAGATGGGAAGTACTTC.

The CDR3 nucleotides read TGTGCCAGCAGCTCCGGCGGGATTACCGGGGAGCTGTTTTTT. It codes for CASSSGGITGELFF. The rearrangement links TRBV7-6 to TRBJ2-2, with a possible D match to TRBD2 (6 bases). This CDR3 region has 14 residues. Germline V gives CDR1 SGHVS, CDR2 FNYEAQ. The V and J ends lost 4 bases and 5 bases respectively, with 11 bases between them. The full variable domain, completed using reference TRBV7-6 and TRBJ2-2, is GAGVSQSPRYKVTKRGQDVALRCDPISGHVSLYWYRQALGQGPEFLTYFNYEAQQDKSGLPNDRFSAERPEGSISTLTIQRTEQRDSAMYRCASSSGGITGELFFGEGSRLTVL.